This record concerns one T cell receptor beta chain sequence. The antigen remains undetermined. Libraries targeted TCR beta using 5' RACE with UMIs. TCRdb re-called the 5' RACE reads and shows each CDR3 protein once, DNA omitted. Seen in this sample are fewer than 7,500 distinct CDR3 sequences; the ten most common clones hold under 25%. The record originates from a study of human CD8 memory T cell subsets. Findings and limits, study-wide: Stem-like memory and precursor exhausted T cell repertoires overlapped minimally with each other.

Germline V CDR1 and CDR2: SEHNR, FQNEAQ (reference sequence). This CDR3 region has 15 residues. The identity of TPEX cells was that of CCR7+ PD-1+ TIGIT+ early memory CD8+ T cells with exhausted-like traits. PBMC were obtained from the buffy coats of healthy donors. Negative magnetic separation enriched total CD8+ T cells. Extraction drew RNA from duplicate vials of roughly 160,000 sorted CD8+ T cells for each subset. Sequencing input: CD8+ T cells from PBMCs. This clonotype was obtained from a human donor in good health. The chain carries TRBV7-9 and TRBJ1-2; TCRdb names TRBD1, which stays unverified in the absence of DNA. The CDR3 sequence is CASSSRTGDSYGYTF. Variable domain in full (rest from reference TRBV7-9 and TRBJ1-2): DTGVSQNPRHKITKRGQNVTFRCDPISEHNRLYWYRQTLGQGPEFLTYFQNEAQLEKSRLLSDRFSAERPKGSFSTLEIQRTEQGDSAMYLCASSSRTGDSYGYTFGSGTRLTVV.